This is a list of T cell receptor beta chains from one sample in a study of blood T cell repertoires in COVID-19. Measured with immunoSEQ multiplex PCR; TCRdb has only the in-frame clones, and not every one. Of a few hundred thousand clones listed, about 89% were seen once; the top ten hold around 0.8%. Sample: peripheral blood. Every receptor here comes from a man younger than 40 with acute or convalescent COVID-19. CDR3s include the opening cysteine and the closing phenylalanine or tryptophan. The order of the fields is V gene, J gene, CDR3 protein.

>TRBV19|TRBJ1-5
CASSTGTGQPQHF
>TRBV10-3|TRBJ1-6
CAISEQGRSYNSPLHF
>TRBV19|TRBJ1-6
CASSTTGGDSPLHF
>TRBV11-3|TRBJ2-1
CASSSRGEQFF
>TRBV19|TRBJ1-5
CASGVQGANNQPQHF
>TRBV7-9|TRBJ1-2
CASSSQVYYGYTF
>TRBV30|TRBJ1-1
CAWMYRGLRNTEAFF
>TRBV15|TRBJ1-2
CATSRDGQGVDGYTF
>TRBV10-3|TRBJ1-1
CAISWGQGETEAFF
>TRBV27|TRBJ2-5
CASSWIGRGAPETQYF
>TRBV15|TRBJ1-3
CATSQLRGVSGNTIYF
>TRBV3-1/TRBV3-2|TRBJ2-1
CASSQALSVYNEQFF
>TRBV27|TRBJ2-2
CASRPTQGAGGELFF
>TRBV5-6|TRBJ2-1
CASILGRGLQNEQFF
>TRBV3-1/TRBV3-2|TRBJ2-3
CASSQELAGGSTDTQYF
>TRBV28|TRBJ1-2
CASRTGGGGYGYTF
>TRBV7-9|TRBJ2-7
CASSPQGAPGEQYF
>TRBV28|TRBJ1-4
CASSFREKLFF
>TRBV9|TRBJ1-4
CASSIQQGVGNEKLFF
>TRBV3-1/TRBV3-2|TRBJ1-6
CASSQDLRQKYNSPLHF
>TRBV30|TRBJ2-2
CAWSVERGNTGELFF
>TRBV5-1|TRBJ2-7
CASSSDRGRLQQYF
>TRBV28|TRBJ1-5
CASHGSLSNQPQHF
>TRBV11-2|TRBJ1-5
CASSLDRNQPQHF
>TRBV9|TRBJ1-6
CASTPRGQGSSPLHF
>TRBV18|TRBJ2-2
CASSIGRGSGGELFF
>TRBV9|TRBJ2-3
CASSPEPTLSTDTQYF
>TRBV3-1/TRBV3-2|TRBJ1-2
CASSPGRRHSGYTF
>TRBV15|TRBJ2-5
CATSIPSGAGELGETQYF
>TRBV9|TRBJ2-3
CASSVAARDTDTQYF
>TRBV7-9|TRBJ2-5
CASSLGTSGRAVSQTQYF
>TRBV19|TRBJ1-2
CASSVTGPNYGYTF
>TRBV19|TRBJ1-2
CASSRISQGSYTF
>TRBV27|TRBJ1-1
CASRFDSLTEAFF
>TRBV4-2|TRBJ1-3
CASSRESLNSGNTIYF
>TRBV14|TRBJ1-1
CASSPSRTGNTEAFF
>TRBV3-1/TRBV3-2|TRBJ2-3
CASSQAQSSGGDNTDTQYF
>TRBV2|TRBJ1-1
CASSWDTNTEAFF
>TRBV28|TRBJ1-1
CASSFAGGVTEAFF